This passage covers 18 T cell receptor beta chains from one sample sequenced in a study of blood T cell repertoires in COVID-19. The method was immunoSEQ multiplex PCR; TCRdb's version includes in-frame clones alone and lacks a portion of them. The sample holds around 190,000 clones; 75% to 90% are singletons and the top ten take nearly 9.5%. The sample taken for sequencing was PBMCs or T cells enriched from blood (not recorded which). The receptors were sampled from a man aged 40-50 years who had recovered from COVID-19.

The chain is built from TRBV2 and TRBJ2-1, with TRBD2 as a possible D gene (6 bases). The V end was cut by 9 bases, the J end by 0 bases, with 24 bases between. This CDR3 contains 18 residues. CDR1 SNHLY and CDR2 FYNNEI come from the germline V gene. CDR3 DNA sequence: TGTGCCAGAAAACCCGGGACTGTCAACACCAGCTCCTACAATGAGCAGTTCTTC. It is translated as CARKPGTVNTSSYNEQFF. Full variable domain (remainder filled in from reference TRBV2 and TRBJ2-1): EPEVTQTPSHQVTQMGQEVILRCVPISNHLYFYWYRQILGQKVEFLVSFYNNEISEKSEIFDDQFSVERPDGSNFTLKIRSTKLEDSAMYFCARKPGTVNTSSYNEQFFGPGTRLTVL.

The sample holds a few counts of this clone. The chain joins TRBV2 to TRBJ1-5; a possible D gene is TRBD1 (6 bases). Per germline, CDR1 SNHLY and CDR2 FYNNEI. The CDR3 has 14 amino acids. The ends were cut back, 6 bases at V and 7 bases at J, with 16 bases in the middle. For the CDR3, the DNA is TGTGCCAGCAGACAACAGGGCGGGAGCCAGCCCCAGCATTTT. This gives the protein CASRQQGGSQPQHF.

This clone was detected only once. The CDR3 loop reads CASSPTSGVGTEAFF. The CDR3 DNA follows: TGTGCCAGCTCACCCACCTCGGGAGTGGGCACTGAAGCTTTCTTT. V gene TRBV18 combines with J gene TRBJ1-1; D remains ambiguous. The CDR3 runs to 15 residues. The germline CDR1 and CDR2 sequences are KGHSH and LQKENI. V was trimmed by 3 bases and J by 4 bases, leaving 15 bases between them.

V and J are TRBV19 and TRBJ1-1; D gene uncertain. V lost 8 bases to trimming and J lost 4 bases, with 20 bases between them. The V gene's germline CDR1 is LNHDA and CDR2 SQIVND (reference sequence). This CDR3 has 15 amino acids. The CDR3 is CASVGRFHRGTEAFF. The CDR3, as DNA: TGTGCCAGTGTGGGCAGGTTCCATCGGGGCACTGAAGCTTTCTTT.

V usage is TRBV6-2 or TRBV6-3 and J usage is TRBJ2-5; 8 nucleotides line up with TRBD2. From germline, CDR1 is MNHEY and CDR2 SVGEGT. This CDR3 region has 15 residues. V gave up 4 bases and J gave up 4 bases; unmatched junction bases: 8. The CDR3 loop reads CASSFSAGVRETQYF. DNA of the CDR3: TGTGCCAGCAGTTTTTCAGCGGGAGTTAGAGAGACCCAGTACTTC.

This clone has just a few counts. The genes are TRBV18 and TRBJ1-1; TRBD1 matches 8 bases. Trimming at V came to 4 bases and at J to 0 bases, leaving 4 bases not matched to a gene. Germline loops: CDR1 KGHSH, CDR2 LQKENI. The CDR3 is 15 amino acids. The CDR3 DNA follows: TGTGCCAGCTCACGAGACAGGGGTGTGAACACTGAAGCTTTCTTT. Its translation: CASSRDRGVNTEAFF. Full variable domain (remainder filled in from reference TRBV18 and TRBJ1-1): NAGVMQNPRHLVRRRGQEARLRCSPMKGHSHVYWYRQLPEEGLKFMVYLQKENIIDESGMPKERFSAEFPKEGPSILRIQQVVRGDSAAYFCASSRDRGVNTEAFFGQGTRLTVV.

The CDR3 sequence is CASSSPDRGPFEQYF. CDR3 nucleotide sequence: TGTGCCAGTAGTAGCCCCGACAGGGGACCCTTCGAGCAGTACTTC. The chain links TRBV19 to TRBJ2-7; 8 nucleotides agree with TRBD1. Trimming at V came to 4 bases and at J to 6 bases, leaving 11 bases not matched to a gene. This CDR3 contains 15 residues. The V gene's germline CDR1 is LNHDA and CDR2 SQIVND (reference sequence).

This chain links TRBV6-5 with TRBJ2-7; D might be TRBD1 (6 bases). The CDR3 is made up of 15 amino acids. The V end was cut by 6 bases, the J end by 0 bases, with 15 bases between. Germline-derived CDR1 and CDR2 are MNHEY and SVGAGI. The CDR3 DNA reads as TGTGCCAGCAGCAAACAGGGACCGTTCTCCTACGAGCAGTACTTC. Translation: CASSKQGPFSYEQYF.

The chain carries TRBV18 and TRBJ2-3, with TRBD1 matching over 10 bases. From germline, CDR1 is KGHSH and CDR2 LQKENI. J gave up 1 base and V 6 bases, and 13 bases lay outside the gene matches. This CDR3 is 18 amino acids long. CDR3 amino acids: CASSYLSIGTGGTDTQYF. In DNA, the CDR3 is TGTGCCAGCTCCTATTTGTCCATCGGGACAGGGGGCACAGATACGCAGTATTTT.

This clone was detected a few times. The rearrangement uses TRBV29-1 and TRBJ1-2; weak D call: TRBD1 (5 bases). The CDR3 is 12 amino acids. V was clipped by 7 bases and J by 8 bases, with 17 bases between them. Looked up from germline, CDR1 is SQVTM and CDR2 is ANQGSEA. Here the CDR3 DNA reads TGCAGCGATGGGGCAGGGTCGAGAGGCTACACCTTC. It specifies CSDGAGSRGYTF.

This chain uses TRBV2 with TRBJ2-4, with a possible D match to TRBD1 (5 bases). The CDR3 has 14 residues. V shed 6 bases and J shed 8 bases, with 17 bases lying between them. Germline lookup yields CDR1 SNHLY and CDR2 FYNNEI. In DNA form, the CDR3 reads TGTGCCAGCAGGGCCGGACATTCGGGTGACATTCAGTACTTC. It is translated as CASRAGHSGDIQYF.

This chain links TRBV18 with TRBJ1-2, with D uncertain. Germline V gene lookup returns CDR1 KGHSH and CDR2 LQKENI. The CDR3 loop spans 14 amino acids. V lost 2 bases and J 6 bases, leaving 13 bases between the germline ends. The CDR3: CASSPNAGFHGYTF. In DNA form, the CDR3 reads TGTGCCAGCTCACCAAATGCGGGGTTTCATGGCTACACCTTC.

The chain employs TRBV2 and TRBJ1-4; TRBD1 matches 7 bases. V dropped 6 bases and J dropped 5; count of bases not matched to a gene: 6. Per the germline V gene, CDR1 is SNHLY and CDR2 is FYNNEI. There are 14 residues in the CDR3. The CDR3 region is CASSAATGNEKLFF. The DNA of the CDR3 is TGTGCCAGCAGCGCGGCGACAGGGAATGAAAAACTGTTTTTT. Full variable domain (rest looked up from reference TRBV2 and TRBJ1-4): EPEVTQTPSHQVTQMGQEVILRCVPISNHLYFYWYRQILGQKVEFLVSFYNNEISEKSEIFDDQFSVERPDGSNFTLKIRSTKLEDSAMYFCASSAATGNEKLFFGSGTQLSVL.

The chain recombines TRBV5-1 with TRBJ2-7; 8 nucleotides agree with TRBD2. CDR1 SGHRS and CDR2 YFSETQ come from the germline V gene. J was trimmed by 3 bases and V by 5 bases; bases with no gene match: 10. The CDR3 consists of 15 residues. CDR3 DNA sequence: TGCGCCAGCAGGCCTGGCGGGAGGTTACTCTACGAGCAGTACTTC. Translated, it gives CASRPGGRLLYEQYF. Variable domain in full (rest from reference TRBV5-1 and TRBJ2-7): KAGVTQTPRYLIKTRGQQVTLSCSPISGHRSVSWYQQTPGQGLQFLFEYFSETQRNKGNFPGRFSGRQFSNSRSEMNVSTLELGDSALYLCASRPGGRLLYEQYFGPGTRLTVT.

CDR3 nucleotides: TGTGCCAGCAGTTACCAGTCTGCAGGCAGGGGAGAGACCCAGTACTTC. This translates into CASSYQSAGRGETQYF. This sequence joins TRBV6-6 and TRBJ2-5, with D perhaps matching TRBD1 (6 bases). Per the germline V gene, CDR1 is MNHNY and CDR2 is SVGAGI (reference sequence). This CDR3 has 16 residues. The V gene lost 2 bases and the J gene lost 4 bases, with 17 bases spanning the gap.

The sample holds a few counts of this clone. The CDR3 sequence: CASSQEGQDPYEQYF. The CDR3 DNA follows: TGCGCCAGCAGCCAGGAGGGACAGGACCCCTACGAGCAGTACTTC. The chain carries TRBV4-1 and TRBJ2-7; 8 nucleotides align to TRBD1. There are 15 residues in the CDR3. Germline loops: CDR1 MGHRA, CDR2 YSYEKL. V lost 3 bases, J lost 2 bases, and 6 bases stayed unmatched.

The chain uses TRBV10-3 and TRBJ2-7; TRBD2 might be the D (5 bases). This CDR3 comprises 13 residues. Trimming removed 6 bases from V and 2 bases from J, with 11 bases in between. CDR1 and CDR2 (germline): ENHRY, SYGVKD. The CDR3 DNA is TGTGCCATCAGCCAGCGGAAACCCTACGAGCAGTACTTC. Translated, it gives CAISQRKPYEQYF.

The chain has TRBV5-1 and TRBJ2-1; D perhaps matches TRBD1 (6 bases). The CDR3 length is 14 residues. The V and J ends lost 0 bases and 4 bases respectively, with 8 bases between them. The germline CDR1 and CDR2 sequences are SGHRS and YFSETQ. The CDR3 loop is CASSLGTEYNEQFF. CDR3 bases: TGCGCCAGCAGCTTGGGGACAGAGTACAATGAGCAGTTCTTC.